The present entry profiles one T cell receptor beta chain with its context. Its antigen is undetermined. The sample comes from a study of OX40 agonist ivuxolimab in advanced cancers. Looked up from germline, CDR1 is MDHEN and CDR2 is SYDVKM. J lost 7 bases, V lost 8 bases, and 13 bases had no gene match. There are 15 residues in the CDR3. TCRdb's table, derived via immunoSEQ multiplex PCR, lists solely in-frame clones and lacks some. The sample contains roughly 61,000 clones, around 90% of which appear only once. Broader study findings: Both blood CD4+ and CD8+ T cells showed clonal growth by week 6 at 0.1 to 3.0 mg/kg.

The clonotype was recovered from an adult with an advanced solid tumor such as melanoma, head and neck, liver or kidney cancer. The sequencing used CD4+ or CD8+ T cells sorted from blood, collected in a trial of the OX40 agonist ivuxolimab. V usage is TRBV28 and J usage is TRBJ2-7; 11 bases are a match to TRBD1. CDR3 DNA: TGTGCCAGCGGAGCAACCGGACAGGGGGCATTTGAGCAGTACTTC. It specifies CASGATGQGAFEQYF.